This TCR beta chain was recorded in a study of blood T cell repertoires in COVID-19. Authors' analysis steps: For nucleated cells, counts were estimated from reference gene primer amplification. Generated by immunoSEQ multiplex PCR, the TCRdb table keeps only in-frame clones and is missing some. V, J and clone size are taken as reported in that table, and D and trimming were inferred from the DNA itself. The table has about 210,000 clones, about 92% seen once. Germline V CDR1 and CDR2: KGHSH, LQKENI. CDR3 length: 15 residues. V was cut by 0 bases and J by 6 bases, with 12 bases left in between. The genes are TRBV18 and TRBJ2-1; possible D gene TRBD2, 6 bases. Sequenced: peripheral blood. The clonotype originates from a man younger than 45 with acute or convalescent COVID-19. CDR3 nucleotide sequence: TGTGCCAGCTCACCACCCATGACTAGGATCAATGAGCAGTTCTTC. Translated: CASSPPMTRINEQFF.